By its share, the clone carrying this T cell receptor beta chain is large. Antigen: not known. The germline V and J ends were trimmed by 2 bases and 5 bases, with 11 bases remaining between them. CDR3 length: 14 amino acids. Looked up from germline, CDR1 is SGHTS and CDR2 is YDEGEE. This sample was included in a study of chemoradiotherapy in HPV16-positive cancers. Study-wide findings and caveats: Candidate HPV-specific clones and E7-related TCR motifs grew in tumor during treatment. In HPV16-positive patients, HPV-responsive T-cell expansion tracked better recurrence-free survival.

Sequenced by immunoSEQ multiplex PCR; TCRdb stores in-frame clones only, minus some. Of just under 2,500 clones listed, about 80% are singletons. J is TRBJ2-1 and V is TRBV5-8; tentative D call: TRBD2 (5 bases). This clonotype originated in a human donor with HPV-associated anogenital cancer. This specimen consisted of tumor tissue, obtained from a patient who underwent chemoradiotherapy. CDR3 bases: TGTGCCAGCAGCTTATTAGTGGGAGACAATGAGCAGTTCTTC. It is translated as CASSLLVGDNEQFF. The complete variable domain, with remaining parts taken from reference TRBV5-8 and TRBJ2-1, reads EAGVTQSPTHLIKTRGQQATLRCSPISGHTSVYWYQQALGLGLQFLLWYDEGEERNRGNFPPRFSGRQFPNYSSELNVNALELEDSALYLCASSLLVGDNEQFFGPGTRLTVL.